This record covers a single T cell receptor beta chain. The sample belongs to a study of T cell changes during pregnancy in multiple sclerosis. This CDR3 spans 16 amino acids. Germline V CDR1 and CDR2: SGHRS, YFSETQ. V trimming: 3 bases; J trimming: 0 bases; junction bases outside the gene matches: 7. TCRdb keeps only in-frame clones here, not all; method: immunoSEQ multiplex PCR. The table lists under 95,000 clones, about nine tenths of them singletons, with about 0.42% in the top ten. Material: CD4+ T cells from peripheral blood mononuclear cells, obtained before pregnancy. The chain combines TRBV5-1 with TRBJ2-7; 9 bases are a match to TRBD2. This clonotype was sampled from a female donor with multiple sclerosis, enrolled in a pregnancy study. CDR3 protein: CASSSGLARNSYEQYF. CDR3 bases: TGCGCCAGCAGCTCCGGACTAGCGCGAAACTCCTACGAGCAGTACTTC. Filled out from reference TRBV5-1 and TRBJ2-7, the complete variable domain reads KAGVTQTPRYLIKTRGQQVTLSCSPISGHRSVSWYQQTPGQGLQFLFEYFSETQRNKGNFPGRFSGRQFSNSRSEMNVSTLELGDSALYLCASSSGLARNSYEQYFGPGTRLTVT.